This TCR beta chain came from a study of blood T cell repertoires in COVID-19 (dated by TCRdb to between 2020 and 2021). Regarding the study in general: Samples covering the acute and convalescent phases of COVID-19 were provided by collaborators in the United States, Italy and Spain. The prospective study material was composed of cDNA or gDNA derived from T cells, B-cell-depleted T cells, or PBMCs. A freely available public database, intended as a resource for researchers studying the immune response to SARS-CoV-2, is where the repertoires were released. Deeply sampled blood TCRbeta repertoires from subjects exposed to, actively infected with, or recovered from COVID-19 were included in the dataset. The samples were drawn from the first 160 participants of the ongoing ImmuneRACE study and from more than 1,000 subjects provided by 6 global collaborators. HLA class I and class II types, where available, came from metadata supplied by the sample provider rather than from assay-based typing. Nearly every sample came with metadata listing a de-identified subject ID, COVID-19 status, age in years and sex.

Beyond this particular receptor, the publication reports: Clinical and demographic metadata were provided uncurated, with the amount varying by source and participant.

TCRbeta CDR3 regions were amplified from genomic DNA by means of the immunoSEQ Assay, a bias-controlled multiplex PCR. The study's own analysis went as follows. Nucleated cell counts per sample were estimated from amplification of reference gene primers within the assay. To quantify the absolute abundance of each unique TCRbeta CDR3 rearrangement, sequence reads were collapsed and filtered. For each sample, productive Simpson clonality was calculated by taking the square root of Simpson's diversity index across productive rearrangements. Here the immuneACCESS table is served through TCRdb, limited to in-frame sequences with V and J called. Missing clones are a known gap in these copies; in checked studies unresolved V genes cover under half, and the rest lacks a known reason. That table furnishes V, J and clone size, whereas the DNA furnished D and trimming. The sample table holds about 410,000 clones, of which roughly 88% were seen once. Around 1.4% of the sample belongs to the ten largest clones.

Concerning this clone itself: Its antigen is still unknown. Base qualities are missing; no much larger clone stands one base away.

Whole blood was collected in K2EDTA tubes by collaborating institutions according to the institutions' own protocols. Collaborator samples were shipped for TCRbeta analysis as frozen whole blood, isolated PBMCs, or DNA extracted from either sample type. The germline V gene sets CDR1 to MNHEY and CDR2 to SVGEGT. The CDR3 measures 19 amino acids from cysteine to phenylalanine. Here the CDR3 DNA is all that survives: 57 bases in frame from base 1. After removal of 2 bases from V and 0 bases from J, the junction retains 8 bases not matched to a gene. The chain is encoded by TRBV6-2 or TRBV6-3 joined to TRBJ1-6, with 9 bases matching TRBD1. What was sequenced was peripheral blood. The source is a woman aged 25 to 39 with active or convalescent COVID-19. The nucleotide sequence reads TGTGCCAGCAGTTACCGGACAGGGGACCCCAGCTCCTATAATTCACCCCTCCACTTT. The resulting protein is CASSYRTGDPSSYNSPLHF.